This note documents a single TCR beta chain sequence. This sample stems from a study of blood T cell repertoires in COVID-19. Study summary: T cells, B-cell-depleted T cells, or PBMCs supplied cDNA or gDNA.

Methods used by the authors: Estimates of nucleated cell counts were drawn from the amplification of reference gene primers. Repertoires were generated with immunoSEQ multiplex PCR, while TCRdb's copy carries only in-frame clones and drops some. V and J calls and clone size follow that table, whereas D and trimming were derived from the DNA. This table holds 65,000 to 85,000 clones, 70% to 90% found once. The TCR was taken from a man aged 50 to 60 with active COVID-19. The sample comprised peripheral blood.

The CDR3 nucleotides are TGTGCCAGCAGCTTAGGACGGGGGGCCCCGGTGAGGCGGCAAGAGACCCAGTACTTC. Amino acids: CASSLGRGAPVRRQETQYF. V gene TRBV7-9 combines with J gene TRBJ2-5, with D possibly matching TRBD2 (7 bases). In germline, CDR1 is SEHNR, CDR2 FQNEAQ (reference sequence). Trimming left V 1 base short and J 2 bases short, with 23 bases between. CDR3 length: 19 residues.